Each of the 6 T cell receptor beta chains below was sequenced from the same sample in a study of T cells in localized non-small cell lung cancer. Using immunoSEQ multiplex PCR, the repertoire was profiled, and TCRdb retains in-frame clones only, with some absent. The sample lists approximately 35,000 clones, 90% to 95% seen once, with around 5.9% in the top ten. The sample here was PBMCs, taken before any cancer treatment. The receptors derive from a man aged 35 to 69 with stage II lung adenocarcinoma.

The sample holds one count of this clone. The chain combines TRBV5-4 with TRBJ2-3; no firm D call. The CDR3 covers 14 residues. V shed 0 bases and J shed 4 bases, with 9 bases lying between them. Germline CDR1 reads SGHNT; CDR2 reads YYREEE (reference sequence). The chain's CDR3 is CASSLDQASDTQYF. In DNA form, the CDR3 reads TGTGCCAGCAGCTTGGATCAGGCGTCAGATACGCAGTATTTT. Drawing the rest from reference TRBV5-4 and TRBJ2-3, the complete variable domain is ETGVTQSPTHLIKTRGQQVTLRCSSQSGHNTVSWYQQALGQGPQFIFQYYREEENGRGNFPPRFSGLQFPNYSSELNVNALELDDSALYLCASSLDQASDTQYFGPGTRLTVL.

The chain has TRBV7-9 and TRBJ1-2; D remains ambiguous. The CDR3 consists of 13 residues. Trimming cost V 5 bases and J 8 bases, with 15 bases left between them. Looked up from germline, CDR1 is SEHNR and CDR2 is FQNEAQ (reference sequence). The CDR3 nucleotides read TGTGCCAGCAGCCCAGAGTTCCCGCACGGCTACACCTTC. It specifies CASSPEFPHGYTF.

This chain connects TRBV27 to TRBJ2-5; 7 bases agree with TRBD2. V was pared by 2 bases and J by 5 bases, with 5 bases of the junction left unmatched. This CDR3 has 14 residues. The germline V gene encodes CDR1 MNHEY and CDR2 SMNVEV (reference sequence). The CDR3, as DNA: TGTGCCAGCAGTTTAGCGGGAGACTGGGAGACCCAGTACTTC. This encodes CASSLAGDWETQYF.

As concerns this clone: Other DNA variants within this sample encode the same CDR3. The chain recombines TRBV28 with TRBJ1-5; D is ambiguous. Germline lookup yields CDR1 MDHEN and CDR2 SYDVKM. V dropped 3 bases and J dropped 6 bases, with 9 bases sitting between them. The length of the CDR3 is 13 residues. In nucleotides, the CDR3 is TGTGCCAGCAGTTTGGGCGGGGTTCAGCCCCAGCATTTT. This sequence encodes CASSLGGVQPQHF. Looking up the rest from reference TRBV28 and TRBJ1-5 gives the full variable domain: DVKVTQSSRYLVKRTGEKVFLECVQDMDHENMFWYRQDPGLGLRLIYFSYDVKMKEKGDIPEGYSVSREKKERFSLILESASTNQTSMYLCASSLGGVQPQHFGDGTRLSIL.

V is TRBV5-1 and J is TRBJ2-3, with D uncertain. V lost 4 bases and J 0 bases, leaving 12 bases between the germline ends. This CDR3 is built from 15 residues. The V gene's germline CDR1 is SGHRS and CDR2 YFSETQ. CDR3 sequence: CASSPTERSTDTQYF. The CDR3 DNA sequence: TGCGCCAGCAGCCCCACAGAGAGGAGCACAGATACGCAGTATTTT.

The genes are TRBV28 and TRBJ1-5, with no clear D. CDR1 and CDR2 from the germline V gene are MDHEN and SYDVKM. This CDR3 comprises 13 residues. V lost 1 base and J 2 bases, leaving 3 bases between the germline ends. CDR3 in DNA: TGTGCCAGCAGTTTATCTGGCAATCAGCCCCAGCATTTT. Translating it yields CASSLSGNQPQHF.